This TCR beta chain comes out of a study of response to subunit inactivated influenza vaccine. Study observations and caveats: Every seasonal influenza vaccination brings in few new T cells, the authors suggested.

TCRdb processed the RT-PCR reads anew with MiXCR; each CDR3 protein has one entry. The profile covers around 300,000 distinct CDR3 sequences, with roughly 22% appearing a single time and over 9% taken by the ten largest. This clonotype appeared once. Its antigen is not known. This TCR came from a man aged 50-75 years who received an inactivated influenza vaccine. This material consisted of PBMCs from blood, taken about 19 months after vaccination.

DNA for the CDR3: TGTGCCAGCAGCCAGGGACAGGCAACTAGCACAGATACGCAGTATTTT. Translated, it gives CASSQGQATSTDTQYF. The rearrangement uses TRBV5-4 and TRBJ2-3; the match to TRBD1 covers 8 bases. The germline V gene encodes CDR1 SGHNT and CDR2 YYREEE (reference sequence). Trimming took 4 bases from V and 0 from J; bases not matched to a gene: 7. The CDR3 loop spans 16 amino acids.